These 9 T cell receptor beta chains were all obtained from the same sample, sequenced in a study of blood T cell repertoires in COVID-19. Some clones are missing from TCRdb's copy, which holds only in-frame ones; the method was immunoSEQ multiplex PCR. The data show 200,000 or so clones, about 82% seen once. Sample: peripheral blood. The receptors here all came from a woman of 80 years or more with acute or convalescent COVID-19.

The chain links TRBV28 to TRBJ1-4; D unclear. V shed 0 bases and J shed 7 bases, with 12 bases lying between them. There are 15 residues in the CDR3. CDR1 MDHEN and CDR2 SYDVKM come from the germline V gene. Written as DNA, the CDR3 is TGTGCCAGCAGTTTATGGGGTCTTGCGGGTGAAAAACTGTTTTTT. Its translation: CASSLWGLAGEKLFF.

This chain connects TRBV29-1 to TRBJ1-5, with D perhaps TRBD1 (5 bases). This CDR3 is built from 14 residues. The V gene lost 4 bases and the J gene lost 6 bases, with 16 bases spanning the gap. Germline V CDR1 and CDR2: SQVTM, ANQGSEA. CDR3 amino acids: CSVADGGSIQPQHF. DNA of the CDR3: TGCAGCGTTGCAGATGGGGGGTCGATTCAGCCCCAGCATTTT.

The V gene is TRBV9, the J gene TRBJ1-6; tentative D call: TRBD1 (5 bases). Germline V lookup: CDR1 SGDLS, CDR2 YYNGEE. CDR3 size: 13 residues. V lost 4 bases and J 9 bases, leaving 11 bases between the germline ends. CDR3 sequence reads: CASSPPGSSPLHF. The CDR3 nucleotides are TGTGCCAGCAGCCCGCCAGGGTCTTCACCCCTCCACTTT.

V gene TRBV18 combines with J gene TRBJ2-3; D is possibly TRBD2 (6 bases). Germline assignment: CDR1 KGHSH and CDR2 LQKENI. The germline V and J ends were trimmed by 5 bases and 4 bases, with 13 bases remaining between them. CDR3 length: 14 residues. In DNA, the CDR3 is TGTGCCAGCTCAGGCCAGGGAGGCCCAGATACGCAGTATTTT. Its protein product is CASSGQGGPDTQYF.

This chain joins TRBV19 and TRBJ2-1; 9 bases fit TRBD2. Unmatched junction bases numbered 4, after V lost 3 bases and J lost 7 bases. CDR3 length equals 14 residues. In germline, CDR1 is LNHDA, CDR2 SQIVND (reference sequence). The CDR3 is CASSISGGMNEQFF. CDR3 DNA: TGTGCCAGTAGTATTAGCGGGGGAATGAATGAGCAGTTCTTC.

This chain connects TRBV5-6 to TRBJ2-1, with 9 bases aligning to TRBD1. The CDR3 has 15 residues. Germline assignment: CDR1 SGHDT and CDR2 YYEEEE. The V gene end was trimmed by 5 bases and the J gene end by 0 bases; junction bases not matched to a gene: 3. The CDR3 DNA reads TGTGCCAGCAGAGGACAGGGGCGCTCCTACAATGAGCAGTTCTTC. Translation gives CASRGQGRSYNEQFF.

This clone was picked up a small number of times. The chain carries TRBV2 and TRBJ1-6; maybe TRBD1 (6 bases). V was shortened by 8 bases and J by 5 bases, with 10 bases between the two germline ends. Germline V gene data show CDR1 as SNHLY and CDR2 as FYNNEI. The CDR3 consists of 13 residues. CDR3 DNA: TGTGCCAGCCGACAGGACCATAATTCACCCCTCCACTTT. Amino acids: CASRQDHNSPLHF.

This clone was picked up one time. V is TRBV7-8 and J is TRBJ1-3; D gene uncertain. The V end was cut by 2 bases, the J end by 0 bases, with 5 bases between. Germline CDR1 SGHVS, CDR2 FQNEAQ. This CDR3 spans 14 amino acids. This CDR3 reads CASSLSHSGNTIYF. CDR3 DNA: TGTGCCAGCAGCTTATCACACTCTGGAAACACCATATATTTT. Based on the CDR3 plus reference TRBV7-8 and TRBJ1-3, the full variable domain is GAGVSQSPRYKVAKRGQDVALRCDPISGHVSLFWYQQALGQGPEFLTYFQNEAQLDKSGLPSDRFFAERPEGSVSTLKIQRTQQEDSAVYLCASSLSHSGNTIYFGEGSWLTVV.

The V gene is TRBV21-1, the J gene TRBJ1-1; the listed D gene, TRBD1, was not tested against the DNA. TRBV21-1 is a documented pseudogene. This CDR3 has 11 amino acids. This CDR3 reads CVSQGPIEAFF. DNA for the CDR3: TGTGTCAGCCAGGGCCCTATAGAAGCTTTCTTT.